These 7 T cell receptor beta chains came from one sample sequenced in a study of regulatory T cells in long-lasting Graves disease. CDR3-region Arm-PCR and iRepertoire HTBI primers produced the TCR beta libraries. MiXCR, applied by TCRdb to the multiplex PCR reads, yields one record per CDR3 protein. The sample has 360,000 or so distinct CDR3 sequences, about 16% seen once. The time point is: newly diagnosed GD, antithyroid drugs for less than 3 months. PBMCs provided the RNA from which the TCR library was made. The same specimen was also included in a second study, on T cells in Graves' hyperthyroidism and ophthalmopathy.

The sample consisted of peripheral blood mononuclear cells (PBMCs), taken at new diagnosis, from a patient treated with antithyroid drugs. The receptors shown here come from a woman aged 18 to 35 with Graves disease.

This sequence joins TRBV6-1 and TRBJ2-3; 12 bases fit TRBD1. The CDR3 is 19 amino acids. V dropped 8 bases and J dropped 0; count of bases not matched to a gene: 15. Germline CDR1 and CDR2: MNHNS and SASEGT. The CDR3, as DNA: TGTGCCAGCTTTTCGGGACAGGGGGCCGTAGTGGTGAGCACAGATACGCAGTATTTT. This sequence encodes CASFSGQGAVVVSTDTQYF.

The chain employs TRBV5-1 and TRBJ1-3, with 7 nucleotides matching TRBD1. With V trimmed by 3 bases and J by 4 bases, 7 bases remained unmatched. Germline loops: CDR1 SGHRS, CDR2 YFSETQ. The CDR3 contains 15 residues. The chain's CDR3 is CASSSGQFEGNTIYF. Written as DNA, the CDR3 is TGCGCCAGCAGCTCGGGACAGTTCGAAGGAAACACCATATATTTT. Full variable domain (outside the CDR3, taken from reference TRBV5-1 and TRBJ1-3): KAGVTQTPRYLIKTRGQQVTLSCSPISGHRSVSWYQQTPGQGLQFLFEYFSETQRNKGNFPGRFSGRQFSNSRSEMNVSTLELGDSALYLCASSSGQFEGNTIYFGEGSWLTVV.

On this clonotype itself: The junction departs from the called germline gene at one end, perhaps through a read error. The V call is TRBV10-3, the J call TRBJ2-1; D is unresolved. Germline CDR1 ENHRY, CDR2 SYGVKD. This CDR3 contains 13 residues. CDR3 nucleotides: TGTGCCACCGGTCGTGCCTCGGGCAATGAGCGGTTCTTC. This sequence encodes CATGRASGNERFF.

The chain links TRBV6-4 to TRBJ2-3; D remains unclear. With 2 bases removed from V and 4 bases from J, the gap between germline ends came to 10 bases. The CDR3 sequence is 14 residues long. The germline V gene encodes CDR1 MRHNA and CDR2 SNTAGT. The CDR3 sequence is CASSDHPAADTQYF. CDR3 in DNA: TGTGCCAGCAGTGACCACCCGGCGGCAGATACGCAGTATTTT.

For the CDR3, the DNA is TGTGCCAGCAGCTTCGGGGGCCCCAGGAATGAGCAGTTCTTC. It is translated as CASSFGGPRNEQFF. The rearrangement uses TRBV7-9 and TRBJ2-1, with D tentatively TRBD1 or TRBD2 (6 bases each). The CDR3 spans 14 residues. The V gene lost 3 bases and the J gene lost 7 bases, with 13 bases spanning the gap. CDR1 and CDR2 (germline): SEHNR, FQNEAQ (reference sequence).

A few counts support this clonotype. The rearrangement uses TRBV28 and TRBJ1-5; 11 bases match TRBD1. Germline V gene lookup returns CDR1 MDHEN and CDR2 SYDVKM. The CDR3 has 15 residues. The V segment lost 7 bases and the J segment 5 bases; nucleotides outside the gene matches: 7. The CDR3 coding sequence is TGTGCCAGCACCCAATCGGGACAGGGGGATCAGCCCCAGCATTTT. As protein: CASTQSGQGDQPQHF.

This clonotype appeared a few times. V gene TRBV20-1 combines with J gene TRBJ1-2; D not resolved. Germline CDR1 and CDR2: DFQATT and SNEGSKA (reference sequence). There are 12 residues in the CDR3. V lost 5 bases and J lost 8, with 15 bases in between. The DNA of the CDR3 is TGCAGTGCTCCTTTAGAGAATGGGGGCTACACCTTC. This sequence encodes CSAPLENGGYTF.